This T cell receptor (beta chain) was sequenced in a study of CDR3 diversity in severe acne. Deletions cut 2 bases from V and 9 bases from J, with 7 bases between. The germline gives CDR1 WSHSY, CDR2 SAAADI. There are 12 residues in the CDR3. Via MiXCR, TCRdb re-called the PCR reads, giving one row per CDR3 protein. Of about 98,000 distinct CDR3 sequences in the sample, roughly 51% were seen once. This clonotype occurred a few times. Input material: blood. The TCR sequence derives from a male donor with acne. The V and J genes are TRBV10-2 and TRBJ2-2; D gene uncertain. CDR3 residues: CASSEGNRELFF. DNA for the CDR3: TGCGCCAGCAGTGAGGGTAACCGGGAGCTGTTTTTT.